The 25 T cell receptor beta chains listed next were all sequenced from one sample in a study of CXCR3-negative and CXCR3-positive naive CD8 T cells. Study conclusions and caveats: More hydrophobic TRB CDR3s occurred in CXCR3-positive than in CXCR3-negative naive cells.

These TCRs' antigens remain unknown. The libraries of TRB cDNA were constructed through 5' RACE using UMI labels. TCRdb re-called the 5' RACE reads; every CDR3 protein appears as one record, without DNA. The table lists about 89,000 distinct CDR3 sequences. Input material: naive CXCR3+ CD8+ T cells from blood. Subset specified: CD45RO-CCR7+CD27+CD95- naive CD8+ T cells expressing CXCR3 (TNR3+). These receptors all stem from a human donor in good health. Some clones in this sample may be carry-over from other donors' samples.

This sequence joins TRBV3-1 and TRBJ1-2; TCRdb selects TRBD1, and the lack of DNA leaves this call unchecked. CDR3 length: 17 residues. Germline values: CDR1 LGHDT, CDR2 YNNKEL (reference sequence). CDR3 region: CASSQDLRTPYNYGYTF. Using reference TRBV3-1 and TRBJ1-2 for the parts outside the CDR3, the full variable domain is DTAVSQTPKYLVTQMGNDKSIKCEQNLGHDTMYWYKQDSKKFLKIMFSYNNKELIINETVPNRFSPKSPDKAHLNLHINSLELGDSAVYFCASSQDLRTPYNYGYTFGSGTRLTVV.

This chain uses TRBV12-3 or TRBV12-4 with TRBJ1-2. The CDR3 is made up of 15 amino acids. The CDR3 loop is CASSPLMEGGNGYTF.

The genes are TRBV5-1 and TRBJ1-1. The CDR3 spans 15 residues. CDR1 and CDR2 from the germline V gene are SGHRS and YFSETQ. The CDR3 sequence is CASSLERVPKAEAFF.

The rearrangement uses TRBV7-2 and TRBJ1-1. Looked up from germline, CDR1 is SGHTA and CDR2 is FQGNSA. The CDR3 extends over 13 amino acids. This CDR3 reads CASSSKVNTEAFF.

The chain links TRBV11-3 to TRBJ2-2; TCRdb's D call, TRBD2, is unchecked because there is no DNA. Germline V gives CDR1 SGHNT, CDR2 YENEEA. This CDR3 spans 16 amino acids. The chain's CDR3 is CASSLSRSREAGELFF.

The chain has TRBV13 and TRBJ2-7; the D call of TRBD1 rests on TCRdb alone, since no DNA is present to check it. This CDR3 region has 14 residues. Germline V gene data show CDR1 as PRHDT and CDR2 as FYEKMQ (reference sequence). This CDR3 reads CASSMAGEHYEQYF.

The chain carries TRBV7-3 and TRBJ2-7. CDR3 length equals 14 residues. Germline lookup yields CDR1 SGHTA and CDR2 FQGTGA. This CDR3 reads CASSLFGESYEQYF. Full variable domain (outside the CDR3, taken from reference TRBV7-3 and TRBJ2-7): GAGVSQTPSNKVTEKGKYVELRCDPISGHTALYWYRQSLGQGPEFLIYFQGTGAADDSGLPNDRFFAVRPEGSVSTLKIQRTERGDSAVYLCASSLFGESYEQYFGPGTRLTVT.

The V and J genes are TRBV2 and TRBJ2-1; TCRdb's D call, TRBD2, is unchecked because there is no DNA. Per the germline V gene, CDR1 is SNHLY and CDR2 is FYNNEI. The CDR3 loop spans 15 amino acids. CDR3 loop: CASLRSGRGYNEQFF.

This chain joins TRBV4-3 and TRBJ1-2. This CDR3 is built from 16 residues. In germline, CDR1 is LGHNA, CDR2 YSLEER. This chain's CDR3 is CASSQAPQGPHYGYTF.

The J gene is TRBJ1-1, the V gene TRBV6-1; with no DNA, the TCRdb D assignment of TRBD1 cannot be verified. The V gene's germline CDR1 is MNHNS and CDR2 SASEGT. The CDR3 is made up of 17 amino acids. CDR3 amino acids: CASNPGRWFSMNTEAFF.

The chain joins TRBV29-1 to TRBJ1-2; with no DNA, the TCRdb D assignment of TRBD1 cannot be verified. CDR1 is SQVTM, CDR2 ANQGSEA, per germline. CDR3 size: 14 residues. The CDR3 protein is CSVEGVAATYGYTF.

V gene TRBV6-5 combines with J gene TRBJ2-3; the TCRdb call, TRBD1, lacks DNA for checking. CDR1 and CDR2 from the germline V gene are MNHEY and SVGAGI. The CDR3 length is 17 residues. CDR3 sequence: CASTHEGYGGLTDTQYF.

This chain connects TRBV6-5 to TRBJ1-1. This CDR3 is built from 13 residues. Germline V lookup: CDR1 MNHEY, CDR2 SVGAGI. The CDR3 here is CASSVGINTEAFF.

J is TRBJ2-5 and V is TRBV9; TCRdb calls TRBD2, which cannot be checked without DNA. Germline V CDR1 and CDR2: SGDLS, YYNGEE. This CDR3 region has 16 residues. CDR3 sequence: CASSDGTSGVQETQYF.

The chain links TRBV20-1 to TRBJ2-3. The V gene's germline CDR1 is DFQATT and CDR2 SNEGSKA (reference sequence). The CDR3 runs to 14 residues. This CDR3 reads CSARDSADTDTQYF.

This chain uses TRBV11-1 with TRBJ2-7; TCRdb's assignment of TRBD1 cannot be checked, as there is no DNA. Germline loops: CDR1 SGHAT, CDR2 FQDESV (reference sequence). The CDR3 runs to 14 residues. The CDR3: CASSTGTDSYEQYF.

The chain recombines TRBV6-2 or TRBV6-3 with TRBJ2-3; TCRdb calls TRBD2, which cannot be checked without DNA. CDR1 MNHEY and CDR2 SVGEGT come from the germline V gene. The CDR3 has 15 amino acids. This chain's CDR3 is CASSAPGGRRDTQYF.

V gene TRBV9 combines with J gene TRBJ1-1. The CDR3 contains 13 residues. The germline V gene encodes CDR1 SGDLS and CDR2 YYNGEE. The CDR3 loop is CASSVDLVTEAFF.

The V call is TRBV6-5, the J call TRBJ1-1; no DNA is available, so the TRBD1 call from TCRdb remains unchecked. Germline values: CDR1 MNHEY, CDR2 SVGAGI. The CDR3 spans 13 residues. The CDR3 protein is CASSWRGLTEAFF.

The chain employs TRBV28 and TRBJ2-1; TCRdb gives TRBD1 as the D gene, but with no DNA this cannot be confirmed. CDR1 MDHEN and CDR2 SYDVKM come from the germline V gene. The length of the CDR3 is 14 residues. The CDR3 spells CASSLAAPYNEQFF.

The chain carries TRBV28 and TRBJ2-3; checking the TCRdb D call of TRBD2 is not possible without DNA. The CDR3 sequence is 17 residues long. The germline V gene has CDR1 MDHEN and CDR2 SYDVKM. This chain's CDR3 is CASSLTSGRQGTDTQYF.

The rearrangement links TRBV7-6 to TRBJ2-3; the TCRdb D gene call, TRBD1, has no DNA to confirm it. The CDR3 length is 13 residues. Germline values: CDR1 SGHVS, CDR2 FNYEAQ. This CDR3 is CAGGTLSTDTQYF.

The chain employs TRBV29-1 and TRBJ2-7; the D call of TRBD2 rests on TCRdb alone, since no DNA is present to check it. Looked up from germline, CDR1 is SQVTM and CDR2 is ANQGSEA. This CDR3 spans 13 amino acids. The CDR3 loop reads CSVHASGSYEQYF.

The chain has TRBV12-3 or TRBV12-4 and TRBJ2-1; absent DNA, TCRdb's TRBD2 call cannot be checked. This CDR3 is built from 16 residues. The CDR3 reads CASSSPWGRAMDEQFF.

This chain uses TRBV5-1 with TRBJ1-1; TCRdb's assignment of TRBD1 cannot be checked, as there is no DNA. CDR1 SGHRS and CDR2 YFSETQ come from the germline V gene. The length of the CDR3 is 15 residues. The CDR3 here is CASSSTGSDYTEAFF.